These T cell receptor beta chains were read from a single sample in a study of cytomegalovirus exposure and HLA in healthy donors. Repertoires were generated with immunoSEQ multiplex PCR, while TCRdb's copy carries only in-frame clones and drops some. The data contain 100,000 to 150,000 clones, approximately 70% of them singletons. Material for sequencing was PBMCs. The receptors here all came from a woman aged 55-70 years in good health and CMV-seropositive. Each CDR3 is given with its conserved first and last residue. The D gene is left open where the match is weak. Clone size is shown for a subset of rows, as once, few, many or a class of expanded clone.

D: TRBD1
V: TRBV6-5
size: once
J: TRBJ2-7
DNA: TGTGCCAGCAGTTACCTCGGACAGGGGCCCGCAAGGGAGCAGTACTTC
CDR3: CASSYLGQGPAREQYF

D: .
V: TRBV7-2
size: few
J: TRBJ1-4
DNA: TGTGCCAGCAGCTTAGGAATAGGGGTAACTAATGAAAAACTGTTTTTT
CDR3: CASSLGIGVTNEKLFF

D: .
V: TRBV28
size: few
J: TRBJ2-5
DNA: TGTGCCAGCAGTTTGGACAGTGACCAAGAGACCCAGTACTTC
CDR3: CASSLDSDQETQYF

D: TRBD2
V: TRBV5-1
size: .
J: TRBJ2-3
DNA: TGCGCCAGCGTACCTAGCGGGGTGGTTGGCACAGATACGCAGTATTTT
CDR3: CASVPSGVVGTDTQYF

D: .
V: TRBV9
size: .
J: TRBJ1-1
DNA: TGTGCCAGCAGCGTAAAGGGGGGGCCGCATACTGAAGCTTTCTTT
CDR3: CASSVKGGPHTEAFF

D: .
V: TRBV9
size: .
J: TRBJ2-3
DNA: TGTGCCAGCAGCGGGAGGTCGGGCCGTCCCACAGATACGCAGTATTTT
CDR3: CASSGRSGRPTDTQYF

D: TRBD2
V: TRBV7-3
size: .
J: TRBJ2-5
DNA: TGTGCCAGCAGCTTAGGGACTAGAGAGACCCAGTACTTC
CDR3: CASSLGTRETQYF

D: .
V: TRBV19
size: .
J: TRBJ1-2
DNA: TGTGCCAGTAGTATTCCCAGGGGAGATGGCTACACCTTC
CDR3: CASSIPRGDGYTF

D: TRBD1
V: TRBV27
size: .
J: TRBJ1-1
DNA: TGTGCCAGCAGTTTCTCCGACAGGGGGAACACTGAAGCTTTCTTT
CDR3: CASSFSDRGNTEAFF

D: TRBD1
V: TRBV19
size: .
J: TRBJ2-5
DNA: TGTGCCAGTAGTATAGCCTCAGGGGGAAGGCAGTACTTC
CDR3: CASSIASGGRQYF

D: TRBD1
V: TRBV4-1
size: .
J: TRBJ2-7
DNA: TGCGCCAGCAGCCAGGGACCGGGACAGGGGTTATACGAGCAGTACTTC
CDR3: CASSQGPGQGLYEQYF

D: TRBD2
V: TRBV7-2
size: once
J: TRBJ2-5
DNA: TGTGCCAGCAGGCCCGGGACTAGCGGGGGGATACCACAAGAGACCCAGTACTTC
CDR3: CASRPGTSGGIPQETQYF

D: .
V: TRBV9
size: .
J: TRBJ1-2
DNA: TGTGCCAGCAGCGTAGAAGCACAGGGCTGGGGCTATGGCTACACCTTC
CDR3: CASSVEAQGWGYGYTF

D: .
V: TRBV28
size: .
J: TRBJ1-1
DNA: TGTGCCAGCAGTTTAACCTGGGCCGAAGCTTTCTTT
CDR3: CASSLTWAEAFF

D: .
V: TRBV10-1
size: .
J: TRBJ2-3
DNA: TGCGCCAGCAGTGACCCAGCTCGTGGGCGCACAGATACGCAGTATTTT
CDR3: CASSDPARGRTDTQYF

D: .
V: TRBV21-1
size: .
J: TRBJ1-3
DNA: TGTGCCAGCACCGGAGACAGGGAACCTGGAAACACCATATATTTT
CDR3: CASTGDREPGNTIYF

D: .
V: TRBV5-4
size: few
J: TRBJ2-1
DNA: TGTGCCAGCAGTTCCAGGGTCTACTCCTACAATGAGCAGTTCTTC
CDR3: CASSSRVYSYNEQFF

D: TRBD1
V: TRBV19
size: once
J: TRBJ1-5
DNA: TGTGCCACTGGCGGAACAGGGGGCAATCAGCCCCAGCATTTT
CDR3: CATGGTGGNQPQHF

D: .
V: TRBV12-2
size: .
J: TRBJ1-1
DNA: TGTGCAAGTCGCCCCCGTCTGGGGGGGAGACCTGAAGCTTTCTTT
CDR3: CASRPRLGGRPEAFF

D: .
V: TRBV4-1
size: .
J: TRBJ2-7
DNA: TGCGCCAGCAGCCAAAAGGACACCGACCCCTACGAGCAGTACTTC
CDR3: CASSQKDTDPYEQYF

D: TRBD1
V: TRBV2
size: .
J: TRBJ2-2
DNA: TGTGCCAGCAGGGGTCCCTCCGACAGGGGGCTTAGCGGGGAGCTGTTTTTT
CDR3: CASRGPSDRGLSGELFF